The sequence of this T cell receptor (beta chain) was determined in a study of blood T cell repertoires in COVID-19. Study as a whole: Sources were T cells, B-cell-depleted T cells, or PBMCs; the material itself was cDNA or gDNA.

Germline V gene lookup returns CDR1 MGHRA and CDR2 YSYEKL. Trimming pared 0 bases from V and 4 bases from J, leaving 9 bases between. This CDR3 is 14 amino acids long. Produced via immunoSEQ multiplex PCR; TCRdb's table is partial and in-frame only. Altogether approximately 190,000 clones are present, nearly 90% being singletons, with the ten largest covering roughly a fifth. The sample consisted of peripheral blood. V and J are TRBV4-1 and TRBJ1-2, with D unresolved. The source of this sequence is a man in his 60s with active or convalescent COVID-19. In DNA, the CDR3 is TGCGCCAGCAGCCAAGAGGAGGGTCCCTATGGCTACACCTTC. This codes for CASSQEEGPYGYTF.